This TCR beta chain stems from a study of blood T cell repertoires in COVID-19. Trimming took off 1 base at V and 7 bases at J, with 14 bases between the two ends. This CDR3 spans 14 amino acids. Germline CDR1 is SQVTM and CDR2 is ANQGSEA. Clones were read by immunoSEQ multiplex PCR, and TCRdb kept only the in-frame ones, dropping some. The table has 87,000 or so clones, 80% to 90% seen once. The receptor was derived from an elderly man with acute or convalescent COVID-19. The genes are TRBV29-1 and TRBJ2-1; possible D gene TRBD1, 7 bases. Sequenced input: peripheral blood. The CDR3 DNA is TGCAGCGTTGAAGTGGGCAGGGGGAGGAATGAGCAGTTCTTC. Protein: CSVEVGRGRNEQFF.